The TCR beta chain described here comes from a study of blood T cell repertoires in COVID-19. The repertoire was sequenced with immunoSEQ multiplex PCR; TCRdb's copy has only in-frame clones and lacks some. The repertoire includes 65,000 to 75,000 clones, 78% of them detected once, and around 15% sits in the top ten. Per the germline V gene, CDR1 is LGHNA and CDR2 is YNFKEQ. The V and J ends lost 4 bases and 7 bases respectively, with 14 bases between them. The CDR3 totals 13 residues. This clone was picked up a small number of times. The TCR sequence derives from a human donor in a cohort sampled during active COVID-19. Sequencing was carried out using peripheral blood. The gene calls are TRBV4-2 and TRBJ2-7; maybe TRBD2 (6 bases). As DNA, the CDR3 is TGTGCCAGCAGCCCCGGCGGGGCCATGGAGCAGTACTTC. Translation: CASSPGGAMEQYF.